This T cell receptor (beta chain) was recorded in a study of human T cells and chemical hapten exposure (dated by TCRdb to the early 2020s). Regarding the complete study: For sensitization, 2% DPC in acetone was applied to a 2 cm by 2 cm area of upper inner arm skin. Blood samples were taken from patients before sensitization (week 0) and then at 2, 6 and about 24 weeks after DPC sensitization. Patch testing was done on the upper back using Finn chambers containing 0.01% DPC, and results were scored after 6 days according to International Contact Dermatitis Research Group standards. Peripheral blood TCR repertoire changes were tracked in vivo in alopecia patients during primary and secondary sensitization to the hapten diphenylcyclopropenone (DPC). About 29 alopecia patients gave blood for TCR sequencing at one to four time points (pre-sensitization, 2, 6 and 24 weeks). Weekly therapeutic DPC doses were additionally applied to the scalp of patients throughout the roughly 26-week study period. Most of the patients in the cohort were female, and the cohort covered alopecia areata with under or over 50% scalp involvement, alopecia totalis and alopecia universalis. Libraries were pooled for sequencing, and per-sample TCR yields varied mainly because of small differences in library volumes within the pool.

The investigation overall reported the following: Expanded TCRs formed significantly more large CDR3 similarity clusters than pre-sensitization or healthy control sets, consistent with antigen-driven responses. Alopecia, a presumed autoimmune disease, was present in all patients, so the immune response of the patients might differ from that of healthy individuals. DPC sensitization did not change how many TCRs were above 1 in 1000 frequency, and no evidence was found of alterations in global repertoire structure. A positive correlation was found between the number of PT1 expanded TCRs and patch test score, with significance reached at thresholds 8, 16 and 32 but not 4. After repeated subsampling, changes were observed in the strength of the expansion versus patch-test correlation and in the threshold at which the correlation became significant.

V was cut back by 3 bases and J by 2 bases, leaving a gap of 12 bases between them. Including cysteine and phenylalanine, the CDR3 has 14 amino acids. Just CDR3 DNA is preserved here, 42 bases in frame from base 1. CDR1 SQVTM and CDR2 ANQGSEA are derived from the germline V gene. This clonotype occurred many times. What this receptor recognizes is not known. Qualities for individual bases were not recorded, and no much larger clone is one base off. The time point tag for this specimen amounts to: patch test 1, 2 weeks after DPC sensitization. The treatment or condition label corresponds to: therapeutic diphenylcyclopropenone sensitization with weekly scalp DPC. Blood at each patch-test visit was drawn before the patch test was applied. Eligible patients were aged 18 to 70, diagnosed with alopecia, deemed suitable for DPC therapy, and excluded if pregnant. Unfractionated whole blood was collected in Tempus Blood RNA tubes, and total RNA was extracted from that blood.

The protocol used for the library was RACE. The sequencing machine was a NextSeq 500. During library preparation, unique molecular identifiers were attached to individual cDNA molecules so that TCRs could be counted in a quantitative, reproducible way. Both TCR alpha and TCR beta chains were sequenced from each blood RNA sample. In the authors' own workflow: Samples had a median of roughly 100,000 TCRs, with a range from 23,224 to 690,600. The Decombinator software suite was used to annotate V, J and CDR3 in the TCR reads. For PS versus PT1 abundance plots, all samples were subsampled to the same number of TCRs (28,000). TCRs were defined as expanded if absent before sensitization and observed at least eight times at the 2-week time point. The public reads were quality trimmed at Q25 with fastp and then assembled into clones with MiXCR by TCRdb, keeping productive beta chains. Entries are consolidated by CDR3 protein sequence, retaining the most common genes and DNA. TCRdb, not the original authors, processed these V and J calls. This sample gives about 360,000 distinct CDR3 sequences in total; approximately 4.4% of them show up just once. Of the sample, about 2.2% falls within the top ten clones.

This clonotype was obtained from a woman aged 50 to 60 with alopecia areata. Some clones in this sample may be carry-over from other donors' samples. The V and J genes are TRBV29-1 and TRBJ2-3; the D gene is possibly TRBD1 or TRBD2, with 6 bases matching each. This specimen consisted of whole blood, obtained in connection with sensitization to the hapten diphenylcyclopropenone (DPC). The nucleotide sequence reads as follows: TGCAGCGTTGATCCGGGGGCTAACACAGATACGCAGTATTTT. It is translated as CSVDPGANTDTQYF.